This T cell receptor (beta chain) was recovered during a study of T cells in Graves' hyperthyroidism and ophthalmopathy. Overall study findings and caveats: Ophthalmopathy stood apart from stable hyperthyroidism in a 13 V-J model. Most expanded thyroid clonotypes above 0.001 recurred in blood. Progression to ophthalmopathy was predicted a median of roughly 6.8 months early.

Only a few counts were recorded for this clonotype. Its antigen is undetermined. TCR beta CDR3 regions were amplified from RNA. First-round RT-PCR with HTBI primers amplified the TCR CDR3 region. TCRdb fed the multiplex PCR reads into MiXCR, producing one record per CDR3 protein. Altogether under 350,000 distinct CDR3 sequences are present, about an eighth being singletons, with the ten largest covering 30% to 35%. The cohort's ophthalmopathy patients, a group with duration under 3 months, had a Clinical Activity Score of at least 3 and a NOSPECS grade of at least 4. Sequencing used blood. The receptor comes from a woman aged 40 to 49 with Graves' ophthalmopathy.

The CDR3 DNA is TGTGCCAGCAGTTACAGACAGGGCACTCAGCCCCAGCATTTT. Amino acid sequence: CASSYRQGTQPQHF. The chain is built from TRBV6-5 and TRBJ1-5; 7 bases line up with TRBD1. Trimming at V came to 2 bases and at J to 6 bases, leaving 4 bases not matched to a gene. CDR3 size: 14 residues. CDR1 MNHEY and CDR2 SVGAGI come from the germline V gene.